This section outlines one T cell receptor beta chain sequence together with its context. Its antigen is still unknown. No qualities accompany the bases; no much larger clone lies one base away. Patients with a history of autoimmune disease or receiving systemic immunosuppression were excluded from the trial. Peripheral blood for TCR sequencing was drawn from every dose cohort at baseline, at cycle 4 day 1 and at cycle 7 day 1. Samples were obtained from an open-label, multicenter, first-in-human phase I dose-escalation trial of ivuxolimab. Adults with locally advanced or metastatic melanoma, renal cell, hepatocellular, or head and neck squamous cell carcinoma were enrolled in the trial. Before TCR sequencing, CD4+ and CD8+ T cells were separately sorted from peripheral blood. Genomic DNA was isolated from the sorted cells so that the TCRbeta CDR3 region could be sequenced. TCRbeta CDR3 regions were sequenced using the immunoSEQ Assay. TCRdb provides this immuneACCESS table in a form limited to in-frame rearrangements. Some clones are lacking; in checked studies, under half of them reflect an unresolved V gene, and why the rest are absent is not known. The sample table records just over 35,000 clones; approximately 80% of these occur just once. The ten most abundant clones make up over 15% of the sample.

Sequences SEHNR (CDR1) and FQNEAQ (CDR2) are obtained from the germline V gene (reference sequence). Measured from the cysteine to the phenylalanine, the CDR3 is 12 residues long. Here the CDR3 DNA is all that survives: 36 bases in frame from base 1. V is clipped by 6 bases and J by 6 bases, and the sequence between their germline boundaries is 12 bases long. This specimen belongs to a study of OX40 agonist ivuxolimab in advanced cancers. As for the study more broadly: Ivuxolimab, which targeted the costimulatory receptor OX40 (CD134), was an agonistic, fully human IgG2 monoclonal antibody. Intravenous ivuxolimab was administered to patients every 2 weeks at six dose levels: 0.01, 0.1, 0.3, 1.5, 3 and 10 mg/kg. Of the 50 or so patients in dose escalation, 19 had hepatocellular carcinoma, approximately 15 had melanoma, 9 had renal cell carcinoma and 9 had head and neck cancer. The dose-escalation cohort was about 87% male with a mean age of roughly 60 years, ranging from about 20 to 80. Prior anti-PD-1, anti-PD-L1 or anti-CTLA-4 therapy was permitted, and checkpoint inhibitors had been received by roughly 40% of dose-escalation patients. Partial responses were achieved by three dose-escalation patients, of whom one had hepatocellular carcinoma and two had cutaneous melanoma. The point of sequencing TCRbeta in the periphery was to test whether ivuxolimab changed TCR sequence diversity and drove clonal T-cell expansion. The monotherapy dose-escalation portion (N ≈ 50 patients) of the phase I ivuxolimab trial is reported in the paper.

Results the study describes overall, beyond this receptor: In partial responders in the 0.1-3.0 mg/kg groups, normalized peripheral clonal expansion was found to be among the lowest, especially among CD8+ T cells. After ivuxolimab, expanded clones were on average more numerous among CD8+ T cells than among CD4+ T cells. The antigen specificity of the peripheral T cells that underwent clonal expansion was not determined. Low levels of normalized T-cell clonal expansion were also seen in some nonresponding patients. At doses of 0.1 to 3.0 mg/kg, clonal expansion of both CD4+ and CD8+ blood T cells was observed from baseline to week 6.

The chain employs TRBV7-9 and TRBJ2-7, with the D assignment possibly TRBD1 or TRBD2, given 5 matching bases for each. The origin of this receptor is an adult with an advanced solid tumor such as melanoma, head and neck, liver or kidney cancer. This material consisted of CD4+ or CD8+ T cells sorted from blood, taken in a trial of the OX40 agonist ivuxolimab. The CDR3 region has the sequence CASRTHGGEQYF. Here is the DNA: TGTGCCAGCAGGACCCATGGGGGCGAGCAGTACTTC.